A selection of T cell receptor beta chains follows, all from one sample in a study of kidney transplant recipient with SARS-CoV-2 infection. TCRdb recomputed calls from the reads with MiXCR, one row per CDR3 protein. The data contain roughly 250,000 distinct CDR3 sequences, 25% to 35% of them singletons. Sequenced material: a blood sample, taken at baseline and between days 110 and 120 from a kidney transplant recipient. The receptors were gathered from a male patient aged 25-45 years who had COVID-19 and was a kidney transplant recipient. Part of the T cells may come from the graft donor. CDR3s include the opening cysteine and the closing phenylalanine or tryptophan. Each record gives: J gene, D gene, clone size, V gene, CDR3 DNA, CDR3 protein. A D gene is named only where the DNA matches it firmly. The size of a clone is reported for some rows only, either as once, few or many, or as a class for expanded clones.

TRBJ1-1,.,many,TRBV7-3,TGTGCCAGCAGCCCCGGGGGGAAGGGTGAAGCTTTCTTT,CASSPGGKGEAFF
TRBJ1-2,.,many,TRBV11-3,TGTGCCAGCAGCACGCTGTTCGATCTCGGAAAGACCTATGGCTACACCTTC,CASSTLFDLGKTYGYTF
TRBJ2-7,TRBD2,many,TRBV5-1,TGCGCCAGCAGCCCCACGGGGAGGGGAGACGAGCAGTACTTC,CASSPTGRGDEQYF
TRBJ1-1,TRBD1,many,TRBV18,TGTGCCAGCTCACCAACCGGGACAGGGAACACTGAAGCTTTCTTT,CASSPTGTGNTEAFF
TRBJ1-2,.,many,TRBV3-1,TGTGCCAGCAGCTTAAGAGCCACCCTTCGAAAGACCTATGGCTACACCTTC,CASSLRATLRKTYGYTF
TRBJ1-2,.,.,TRBV10-1,TGCGCCAGCAGTCGTTCTCAAAGATCGCGAAAGACCTATGGCTACACCTTC,CASSRSQRSRKTYGYTF
TRBJ1-2,.,many,TRBV7-8,TGTGCCAGCAGCCGGAACGGGTTTACCCGAAAGACCTATGGCTACACCTTC,CASSRNGFTRKTYGYTF
TRBJ2-1,TRBD2,many,TRBV6-5,TGTGCCAGCAGTTTGCTAGCGGGGGGGAGCGGTGAGCAGTTCTTC,CASSLLAGGSGEQFF
TRBJ2-4,.,few,TRBV25-1,TGTGCCAGCAGTGCAGGGAGTAGGTCCAAAAACATTCAGTACTTC,CASSAGSRSKNIQYF
TRBJ1-2,.,.,TRBV12-2,TGTGCAAGTCGCTTACCAGTGACTCCACGAAAGCCCTATGGCTACACCTTC,CASRLPVTPRKPYGYTF
TRBJ2-2,TRBD2,many,TRBV5-1,TGCGCCAGCAGCGTCGGGACTAGCGGGACCGGGGAGCTGTTTTTT,CASSVGTSGTGELFF
TRBJ2-5,.,many,TRBV6-8,TGTGCCAGCAGTTTATCCGAAAGACACCAAGAGACCCAGTACTTC,CASSLSERHQETQYF
TRBJ2-7,TRBD1,many,TRBV20-1,TGCAGTGCTAGACAGGACAGGGCGTGGGTGTACGAGCAGTACTTC,CSARQDRAWVYEQYF
TRBJ1-2,.,many,TRBV4-3,TGCGCCAGCAGCTCGTGGTTAGGACGTCGAAAGACCTATGGCTACACCTTC,CASSSWLGRRKTYGYTF